The source of this T cell receptor beta chain is a study of regulatory T cells. Broader study findings: Patient repertoires had restricted TRB V-J pairs and skewed V and J usage, most in Tregs. In CD3G-deficient patients, conventional CD4+ T cells were enriched for hydrophobic CDR3 residues at positions 6 and 7.

A couple of CD3G-deficient patients had more severe autoimmunity; all had some. Patients, 2 to 39 years old, had expanded memory T-cell proportions. Comment on this clone: Its antigen remains unknown.

The CDR3 is 16 amino acids. Per the germline V gene, CDR1 is MNHEY and CDR2 is SVGAGI. With 2 bases clipped from V and 6 bases from J, the junction kept 12 bases outside the gene matches. The PCR used 52 TRBV and 13 TRBJ primers. Method: immunoSEQ multiplex PCR; TCRdb's copy keeps in-frame clones and lacks some. The sample records nearly 30,000 clones, approximately 90% being singletons. Sequences were obtained from conventional CD4+ T cells sorted from blood. The chain couples TRBV6-5 to TRBJ1-1, with 7 nucleotides matching TRBD1. The clonotype comes from a person between 18 and 35 years old with CD3G deficiency. This CDR3 reads CASSYRDSLPGAEAFF. The CDR3 region has the DNA TGTGCCAGCAGTTACAGGGACAGCTTACCGGGGGCTGAAGCTTTCTTT.